This T cell receptor (beta chain) was sequenced during a study of T cells in Graves' hyperthyroidism and ophthalmopathy. Uncontrolled infection, other autoimmune disease, pregnancy or lactation disqualified patients from enrolment. Diagnoses rested on clinical symptoms, serum thyroxine and TRAb, thyroid ultrasound and orbital computed tomography. This CDR3 has 15 amino acids. Germline assignment: CDR1 SGHAT and CDR2 FQNNGV. Trimming stripped 5 bases from V and 1 base from J, with 15 bases between. This clonotype was found many times. Its antigen remains unknown. Study-level findings and limits: Most thyroid clonotypes that were expanded above 0.001 also turned up in blood.

There were TCR beta CDR3 regions amplified from RNA transcripts. In the first-round RT-PCR of the TCR CDR3, the HTBI primer set was used. In TCRdb, the multiplex PCR reads were re-called with MiXCR into one record per CDR3 protein. The sample comprises about 380,000 distinct CDR3 sequences, less than 15% of which are singletons, and about a fifth rests with the top ten. The sequence was collected from a young man with Graves' hyperthyroidism that later progressed to Graves' ophthalmopathy. The J gene is TRBJ2-7, the V gene TRBV11-2; no clear D. The source material was blood. The CDR3 sequence is CASSPSYGRSYEQYF. The DNA for the CDR3 is TGTGCCAGCAGCCCGTCCTATGGTAGATCCTACGAGCAGTACTTC. Based on the CDR3 plus reference TRBV11-2 and TRBJ2-7, the full variable domain is EAGVAQSPRYKIIEKRQSVAFWCNPISGHATLYWYQQILGQGPKLLIQFQNNGVVDDSQLPKDRFSAERLKGVDSTLKIQPAKLEDSAVYLCASSPSYGRSYEQYFGPGTRLTVT.